Sequencing of this T cell receptor (beta chain) was carried out in a study of OX40 agonist ivuxolimab in advanced cancers. Turning to the study itself: As their treatment, patients were administered ivuxolimab, an agonistic anti-OX40 (CD134) antibody. Three dose-escalation patients had partial responses: one with hepatocellular carcinoma and two with cutaneous melanoma. It was permissible to have had prior anti-PD-1, anti-PD-L1 or anti-CTLA-4 therapy, and about 40% had some.

CDR3 length: 14 amino acids. Trimming cost V 3 bases and J 2 bases, with 12 bases left between them. Germline loops: CDR1 SGHNT, CDR2 YYREEE (reference sequence). The study, taken as a whole, reports: Among the least clonally expanded were partial responders at 0.1-3.0 mg/kg.

As for this clone: As yet, its antigen is unknown.

Clones were read by immunoSEQ multiplex PCR, and TCRdb kept only the in-frame ones, dropping some. The sample shows nearly 25,000 clones, roughly three quarters of them seen only once. The V and J genes are TRBV5-4 and TRBJ2-7, with a tentative D call TRBD1 (5 bases). The sample consisted of CD4+ or CD8+ T cells sorted from blood, taken in a trial of the OX40 agonist ivuxolimab. The source of this sequence is an adult with an advanced solid tumor such as melanoma, head and neck, liver or kidney cancer. CDR3 protein: CASSSPQGTYEQYF. The CDR3 bases are TGTGCCAGCAGCTCCCCGCAGGGTACCTACGAGCAGTACTTC.